This record covers a single TCR beta chain. Antigen specificity is unknown. The sample comes from a study of CD8 T cells in Susac syndrome. Findings of the study overall: Clonal expansion did not appear in Susac syndrome CD4+ T cell repertoires.

V was clipped by 2 bases and J by 0 bases, with 2 bases between them. Germline values: CDR1 MNHEY, CDR2 SVGAGI. The CDR3 sequence is 13 residues long. RNA amounts of about 0.5 to 1 ug underwent reverse transcription with random hexamers. Via MiXCR, TCRdb re-called the immunoSEQ multiplex PCR reads, giving one row per CDR3 protein. The data show roughly 160,000 distinct CDR3 sequences, about 96% seen once. The clonotype originates from a human donor with Susac syndrome. The chain joins TRBV6-5 to TRBJ1-5; no firm D call. The specimen was CD4+ T cells from PBMCs. The CDR3 here is CASSYSSNQPQHF. In DNA form, the CDR3 reads TGTGCCAGCAGTTACAGTAGCAATCAGCCCCAGCATTTT.